The 15 T cell receptor beta chains given below trace back to one sample, sequenced in a study of shared clonotypes between healthy human individuals. Sequencing used immunoSEQ multiplex PCR; TCRdb keeps in-frame clones, though not all of them. The sample contains 450,000 to 500,000 clones, 81% of which appear only once. The specimen was PBMCs. The receptors come from a woman in her 40s in good health. Some clones in this sample may be carry-over from other donors' samples.

V and J are TRBV10-3 and TRBJ1-2, with D maybe TRBD1 (6 bases). Germline V gives CDR1 ENHRY, CDR2 SYGVKD. The V end was cut by 2 bases, the J end by 4 bases, with 14 bases between. CDR3 size: 15 residues. This chain's CDR3 is CAISEGQKGSYGYTF. CDR3 DNA sequence: TGTGCCATCAGTGAGGGACAGAAAGGGTCCTATGGCTACACCTTC.

This clone appeared once. The chain links TRBV12-5 to TRBJ1-5; unclear D gene. Germline CDR1 is LGHNT and CDR2 is FRNRAP. This CDR3 region has 12 residues. With 6 bases removed from V and 7 bases from J, the gap between germline ends came to 10 bases. As DNA, the CDR3 is TGTGCTAGTGGCCCCTACGGCCAGCCCCAGCATTTT. This codes for CASGPYGQPQHF.

V usage is TRBV28 and J usage is TRBJ2-7, with 7 bases matching TRBD1. The ends lost 6 bases at V and 4 bases at J; junction bases unmatched: 9. Germline CDR1 and CDR2: MDHEN and SYDVKM. This CDR3 spans 14 amino acids. This CDR3 reads CASSVLGGTYEQYF. In DNA form, the CDR3 reads TGTGCCAGCAGCGTACTAGGGGGCACATACGAGCAGTACTTC.

This rearrangement joins TRBV6-1 to TRBJ2-1; no firm D call. The CDR3 spans 15 residues. Germline V lookup: CDR1 MNHNS, CDR2 SASEGT. Trimming stripped 5 bases from V and 1 base from J, with 12 bases between. In DNA, the CDR3 is TGTGCCAGCAGTAGGGAAGGGCCGTCCTACAATGAGCAGTTCTTC. This sequence encodes CASSREGPSYNEQFF.

V usage is TRBV30 and J usage is TRBJ2-4; 7 nucleotides match TRBD1. V lost 5 bases and J lost 1; bases outside the gene matches: 2. Germline V CDR1 and CDR2: GTSNPN, SVGIG (reference sequence). The length of the CDR3 is 13 residues. The CDR3 DNA reads as TGTGCCTGGGAGGGGGCCGCCAAAAACATTCAGTACTTC. Translation gives CAWEGAAKNIQYF.

The chain combines TRBV13 with TRBJ1-5; TRBD1 is a possible D gene (5 bases). Trimming shortened V by 1 base and J by 7 bases, and 14 bases separated the two germline ends. Germline V CDR1 and CDR2: PRHDT, FYEKMQ (reference sequence). The CDR3 contains 15 residues. The CDR3 is CASSLDRTFGQPQHF. CDR3 coding DNA: TGTGCCAGCAGCTTAGACAGGACCTTTGGGCAGCCCCAGCATTTT.

V gene TRBV10-2 combines with J gene TRBJ1-5, with D uncertain. The CDR3 runs 12 residues. Germline V gene lookup returns CDR1 WSHSY and CDR2 SAAADI. The germline V and J ends were trimmed by 4 bases and 1 base, with 2 bases remaining between them. The CDR3 loop is CASSASNQPQHF. CDR3 coding DNA: TGCGCCAGCAGTGCCAGCAATCAGCCCCAGCATTTT.

As to this clone: This likely traces to a read error, being one base from a far larger clone. The identical CDR3 is also encoded by other nucleotide sequences in the sample. This chain uses TRBV7-9 with TRBJ2-7, with 8 nucleotides matching TRBD1. CDR3 size: 19 residues. Per the germline V gene, CDR1 is SEHNR and CDR2 is FQNEAQ (reference sequence). Unmatched junction bases numbered 14, after V lost 0 bases and J lost 1 base. CDR3 loop: CASSLAVRTGGLGSYEQYF. CDR3 coding DNA: TGTGCCAGCAGCTTAGCGGTTAGAACAGGGGGACTGGGGTCCTACGAGCAGTACTTC.

The chain couples TRBV6-1 to TRBJ1-1, with TRBD1 as a possible D gene (6 bases). CDR3 size: 14 residues. V was clipped by 7 bases and J by 2 bases, with 14 bases between them. Germline V gives CDR1 MNHNS, CDR2 SASEGT. The CDR3: CASTGDTYNTEAFF. CDR3 nucleotides: TGTGCCAGCACGGGGGACACCTATAACACTGAAGCTTTCTTT.

The chain employs TRBV25-1 and TRBJ2-3; D might be TRBD2 (6 bases). CDR1 MGHDK and CDR2 SYGVNS come from the germline V gene. This CDR3 has 16 residues. Trimming removed 3 bases at V and 2 bases at J, with 15 bases between. CDR3 region: CASSDGGTPHTDTQYF. CDR3 coding DNA: TGTGCCAGCAGTGATGGGGGGACTCCCCACACAGATACGCAGTATTTT.

This clone was recorded only once. A much more abundant neighbour one base away suggests this may be a read error. The chain employs TRBV19 and TRBJ1-2; D is ambiguous. There are 14 residues in the CDR3. CDR1 and CDR2 from the germline V gene are LNHDA and SQIVND (reference sequence). CDR3 sequence (DNA): TGCGCCAGTAGTGGGCTGGCCCGCTCCTGTGGCTACACCTTC. Amino acids: CASSGLARSCGYTF.

As to this clone: One base separates it from a far larger clone, so it is likely a read error. For the CDR3, the DNA is TGTGCCAGTAGTATACCAGCGGGAAGAGAGACCCAGTACTTC. Protein product: CASSIPAGRETQYF. V usage is TRBV19 and J usage is TRBJ2-5; 7 bases line up with TRBD2. Germline lookup yields CDR1 LNHDA and CDR2 SQIVND (reference sequence). V shed 2 bases and J 4 bases; nucleotides not matched to a gene: 4. The CDR3 sequence is 14 residues long.

This clone was picked up a small number of times. This sequence joins TRBV15 and TRBJ2-2; possible D gene TRBD1, 7 bases. Trimming removed 3 bases from V and 3 bases from J, with 14 bases in between. Looked up from germline, CDR1 is LNHNV and CDR2 is YYDKDF (reference sequence). The CDR3 length is 16 residues. CDR3 residues: CATSSRPRGDTGELFF. In nucleotides, the CDR3 is TGTGCCACCAGCAGTCGCCCCAGGGGGGACACCGGGGAGCTGTTTTTT.

CDR3 in amino acids: CAWSGSLGRQPQHF. CDR3 bases: TGTGCCTGGAGTGGTTCACTGGGACGTCAGCCCCAGCATTTT. V usage is TRBV30 and J usage is TRBJ1-5, with D possibly being TRBD1 (5 bases). CDR3 length equals 14 residues. The germline CDR1 and CDR2 sequences are GTSNPN and SVGIG (reference sequence). V was cut by 1 base and J by 6 bases, with 13 bases left in between.

As for this clone: It is likely a read error: a sequence one base away is far more abundant. The sample contains more than one DNA sequence encoding this CDR3. This chain links TRBV5-1 with TRBJ1-2, with TRBD1 identical over 7 bases. Germline CDR1 and CDR2: SGHRS and YFSETQ. This CDR3 region has 14 residues. Trimming cost V 0 bases and J 5 bases; bases outside gene matches: 4. In DNA, the CDR3 is TGCGCCAGCAGCTTGGATGGGACAGTATATGGCTACACCTTC. Translating it yields CASSLDGTVYGYTF.